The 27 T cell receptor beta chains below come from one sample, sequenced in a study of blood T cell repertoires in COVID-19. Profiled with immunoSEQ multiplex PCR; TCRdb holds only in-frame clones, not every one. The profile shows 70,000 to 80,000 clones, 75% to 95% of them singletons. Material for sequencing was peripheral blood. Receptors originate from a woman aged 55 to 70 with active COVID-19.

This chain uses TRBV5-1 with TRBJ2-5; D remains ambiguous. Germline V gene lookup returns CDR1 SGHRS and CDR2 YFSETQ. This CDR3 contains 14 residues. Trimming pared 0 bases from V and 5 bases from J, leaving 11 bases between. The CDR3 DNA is TGCGCCAGCAGCTTGGAAGCTCCGTGGGAGACCCAGTACTTC. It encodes CASSLEAPWETQYF.

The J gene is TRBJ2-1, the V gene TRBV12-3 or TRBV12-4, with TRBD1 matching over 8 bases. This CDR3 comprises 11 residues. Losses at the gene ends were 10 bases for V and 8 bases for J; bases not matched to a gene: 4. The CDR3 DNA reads TGTGCCACGGCGACAGGGGATGAGCAGTTCTTC. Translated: CATATGDEQFF.

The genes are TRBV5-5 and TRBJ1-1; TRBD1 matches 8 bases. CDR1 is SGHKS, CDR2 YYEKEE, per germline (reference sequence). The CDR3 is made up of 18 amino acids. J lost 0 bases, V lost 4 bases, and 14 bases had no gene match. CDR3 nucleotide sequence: TGTGCCAGCAGCCCAAACCCACAGGGGGGGTTCATGAACACTGAAGCTTTCTTT. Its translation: CASSPNPQGGFMNTEAFF.

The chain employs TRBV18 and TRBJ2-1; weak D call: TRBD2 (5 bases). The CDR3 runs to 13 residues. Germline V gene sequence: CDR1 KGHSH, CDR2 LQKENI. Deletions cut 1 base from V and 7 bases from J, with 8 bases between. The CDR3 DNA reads TGTGCCAGCTCACCACTCTTAGCGAATGAGCAGTTCTTC. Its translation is CASSPLLANEQFF.

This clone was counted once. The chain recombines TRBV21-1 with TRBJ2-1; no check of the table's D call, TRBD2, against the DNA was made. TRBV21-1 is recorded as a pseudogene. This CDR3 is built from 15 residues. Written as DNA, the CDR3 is TGTGCCAGTGGAGAAGGGACTAGCGGTTACAATGAGCAGTTCTTC. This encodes CASGEGTSGYNEQFF.

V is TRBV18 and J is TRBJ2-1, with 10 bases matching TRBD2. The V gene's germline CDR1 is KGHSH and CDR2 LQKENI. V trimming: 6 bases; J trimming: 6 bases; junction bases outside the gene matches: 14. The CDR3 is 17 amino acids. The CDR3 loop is CASSTSLSGRTSNEQFF. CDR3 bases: TGTGCCAGCTCCACATCACTTAGCGGGAGGACCTCCAATGAGCAGTTCTTC.

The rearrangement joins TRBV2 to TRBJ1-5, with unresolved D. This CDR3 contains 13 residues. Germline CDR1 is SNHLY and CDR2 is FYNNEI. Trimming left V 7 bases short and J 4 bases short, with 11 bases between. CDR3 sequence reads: CASTTYLNQPQHF. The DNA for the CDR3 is TGTGCCAGCACTACGTACTTAAATCAGCCCCAGCATTTT.

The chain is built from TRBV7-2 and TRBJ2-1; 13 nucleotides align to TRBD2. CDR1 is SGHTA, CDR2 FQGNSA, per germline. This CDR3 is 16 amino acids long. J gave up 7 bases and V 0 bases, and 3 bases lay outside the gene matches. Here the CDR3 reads CASSLAVTSGRNEQFF. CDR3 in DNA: TGTGCCAGCAGCTTAGCCGTGACTAGCGGGAGGAATGAGCAGTTCTTC.

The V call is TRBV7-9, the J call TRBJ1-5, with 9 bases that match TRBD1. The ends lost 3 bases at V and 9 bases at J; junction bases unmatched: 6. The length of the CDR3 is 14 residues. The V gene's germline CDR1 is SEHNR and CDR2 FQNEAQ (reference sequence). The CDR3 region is CASSFAGQGLPQHF. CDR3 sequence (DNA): TGTGCCAGCAGCTTTGCGGGACAGGGTTTGCCCCAGCATTTT.

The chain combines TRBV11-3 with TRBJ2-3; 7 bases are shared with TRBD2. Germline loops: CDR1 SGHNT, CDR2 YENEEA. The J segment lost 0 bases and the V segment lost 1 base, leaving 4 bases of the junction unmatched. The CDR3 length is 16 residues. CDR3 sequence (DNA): TGTGCCAGCAGCTTAGGGGTTAGCGGGAGCACAGATACGCAGTATTTT. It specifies CASSLGVSGSTDTQYF.

CDR3 DNA: TGTGCCAGCGGAGGGTTAGCGGGAGGGCCCTCTGGGGCCAACGTCCTGACTTTC. Its translation is CASGGLAGGPSGANVLTF. The chain has TRBV5-6 and TRBJ2-6; 11 nucleotides line up with TRBD2. CDR3 length: 18 residues. Germline CDR1 and CDR2: SGHDT and YYEEEE. V dropped 7 bases and J dropped 0; count of bases not matched to a gene: 9.

The CDR3 loop is CASSVGGSYEQYF. The DNA of the CDR3 is TGTGCCAGCAGCGTAGGCGGTTCCTACGAGCAGTACTTC. The chain joins TRBV9 to TRBJ2-7; D is unresolved. V lost 0 bases, J lost 1 base, and 5 bases lay in between. There are 13 residues in the CDR3. Germline-derived CDR1 and CDR2 are SGDLS and YYNGEE.

CDR3 amino acids: CASSKPGTGTYEQYF. The CDR3 nucleotides read TGTGCCAGCAGCAAACCCGGGACAGGGACCTACGAGCAGTACTTC. The gene calls are TRBV6-6 and TRBJ2-7; TRBD1 matches at 9 bases. The V gene's germline CDR1 is MNHNY and CDR2 SVGAGI (reference sequence). CDR3 size: 15 residues. V lost 6 bases and J lost 2; bases outside the gene matches: 8.

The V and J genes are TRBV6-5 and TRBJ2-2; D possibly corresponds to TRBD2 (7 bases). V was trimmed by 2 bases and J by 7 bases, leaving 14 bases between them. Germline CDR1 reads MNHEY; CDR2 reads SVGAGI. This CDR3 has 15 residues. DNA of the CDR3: TGTGCCAGCAGTTACATGAGGGGGGGGAGCGGGGAGCTGTTTTTT. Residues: CASSYMRGGSGELFF.

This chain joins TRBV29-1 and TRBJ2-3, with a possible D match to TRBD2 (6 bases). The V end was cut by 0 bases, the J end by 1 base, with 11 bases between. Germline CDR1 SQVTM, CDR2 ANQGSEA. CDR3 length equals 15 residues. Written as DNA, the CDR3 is TGCAGCGTTGAAGATCACGGGAGCCGCACAGATACGCAGTATTTT. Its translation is CSVEDHGSRTDTQYF.

The CDR3 bases are TGTGCCAGTAGTATAGAGGGAGGCCTCTATGGCTACACCTTC. Translating it yields CASSIEGGLYGYTF. The chain is built from TRBV19 and TRBJ1-2; D not resolved. Trimming cost V 0 bases and J 4 bases, with 9 bases left between them. The CDR3 loop spans 14 amino acids. Germline V gene lookup returns CDR1 LNHDA and CDR2 SQIVND (reference sequence).

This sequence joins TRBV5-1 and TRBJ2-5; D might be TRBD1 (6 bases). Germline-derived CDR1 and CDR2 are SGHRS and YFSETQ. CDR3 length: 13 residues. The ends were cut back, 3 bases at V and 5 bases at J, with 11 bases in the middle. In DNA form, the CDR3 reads TGCGCCAGCAGCTACACAGGGTGGGAGACCCAGTACTTC. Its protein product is CASSYTGWETQYF.

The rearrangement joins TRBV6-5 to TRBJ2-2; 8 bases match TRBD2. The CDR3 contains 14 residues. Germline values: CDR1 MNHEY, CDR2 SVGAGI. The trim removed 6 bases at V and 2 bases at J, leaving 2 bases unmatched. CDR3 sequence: CASRGLGNTGELFF. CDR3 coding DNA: TGTGCCAGCAGGGGACTAGGTAACACCGGGGAGCTGTTTTTT.

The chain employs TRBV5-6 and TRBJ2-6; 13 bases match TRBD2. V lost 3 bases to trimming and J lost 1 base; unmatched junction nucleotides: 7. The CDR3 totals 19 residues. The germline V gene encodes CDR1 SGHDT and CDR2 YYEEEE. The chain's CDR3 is CASSSRGLAGRSGANVLTF. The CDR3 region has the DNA TGTGCCAGCAGCTCTCGGGGACTAGCGGGGCGTTCTGGGGCCAACGTCCTGACTTTC.

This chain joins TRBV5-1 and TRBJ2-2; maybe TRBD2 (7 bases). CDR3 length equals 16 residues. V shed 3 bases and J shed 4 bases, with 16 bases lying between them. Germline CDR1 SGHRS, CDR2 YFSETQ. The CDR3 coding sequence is TGCGCCAGCAGCTCTGGGGCCGGGGGGCCCACCGGGGAGCTGTTTTTT. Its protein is CASSSGAGGPTGELFF. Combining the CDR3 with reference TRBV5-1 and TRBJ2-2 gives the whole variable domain KAGVTQTPRYLIKTRGQQVTLSCSPISGHRSVSWYQQTPGQGLQFLFEYFSETQRNKGNFPGRFSGRQFSNSRSEMNVSTLELGDSALYLCASSSGAGGPTGELFFGEGSRLTVL.

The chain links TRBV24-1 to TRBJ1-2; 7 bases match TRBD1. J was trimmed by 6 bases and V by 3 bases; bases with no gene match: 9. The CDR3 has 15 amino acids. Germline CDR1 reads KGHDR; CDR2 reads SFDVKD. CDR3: CATSDPRTGVDGYTF. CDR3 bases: TGTGCCACCAGTGATCCAAGGACAGGAGTGGATGGCTACACCTTC.

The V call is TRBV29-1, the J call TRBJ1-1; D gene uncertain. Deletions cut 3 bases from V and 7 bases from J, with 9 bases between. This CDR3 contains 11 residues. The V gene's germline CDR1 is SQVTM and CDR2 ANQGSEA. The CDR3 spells CSVETTYEAFF. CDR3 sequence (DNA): TGCAGCGTTGAGACAACCTATGAAGCTTTCTTT.

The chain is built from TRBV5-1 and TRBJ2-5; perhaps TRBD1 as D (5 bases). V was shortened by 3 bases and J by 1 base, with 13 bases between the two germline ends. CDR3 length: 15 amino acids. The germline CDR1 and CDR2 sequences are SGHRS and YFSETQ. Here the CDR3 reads CASSSAGALQETQYF. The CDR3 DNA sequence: TGCGCCAGCAGCTCGGCTGGGGCCCTCCAAGAGACCCAGTACTTC.

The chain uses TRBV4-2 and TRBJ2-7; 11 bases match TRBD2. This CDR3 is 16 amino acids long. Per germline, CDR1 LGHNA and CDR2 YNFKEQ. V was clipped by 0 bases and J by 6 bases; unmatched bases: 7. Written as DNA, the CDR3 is TGTGCCAGCAGCCAAGAGGATGCGCTAGCGGGAGGCGAGCAGTACTTC. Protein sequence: CASSQEDALAGGEQYF.

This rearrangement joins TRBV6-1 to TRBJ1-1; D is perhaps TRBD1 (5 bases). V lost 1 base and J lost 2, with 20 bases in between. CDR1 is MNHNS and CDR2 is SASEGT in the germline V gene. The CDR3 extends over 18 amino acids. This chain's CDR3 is CASSEGSGAASRNTEAFF. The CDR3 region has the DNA TGTGCCAGCAGTGAAGGTAGCGGGGCCGCGTCAAGAAACACTGAAGCTTTCTTT.

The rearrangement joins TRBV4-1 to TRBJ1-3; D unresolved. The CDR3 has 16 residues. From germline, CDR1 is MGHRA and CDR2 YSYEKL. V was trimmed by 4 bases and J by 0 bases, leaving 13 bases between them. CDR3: CASSPGRLLSGNTIYF. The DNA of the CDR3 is TGCGCCAGCAGCCCCGGCAGACTGCTCTCTGGAAACACCATATATTTT.

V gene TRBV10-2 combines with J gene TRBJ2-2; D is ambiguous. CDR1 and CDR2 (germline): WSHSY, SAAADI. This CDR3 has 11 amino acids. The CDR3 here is CGPRSAGELFF. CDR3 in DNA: TGCGGTCCCCGGAGCGCCGGGGAGCTGTTTTTT.